This T cell receptor beta chain was identified in a study of early stage breast cancer tumors (dated by TCRdb to 2017 to 2019). Notes on the research overall: Of the 15 to 20 invasive breast tumors, 12 to 13 were found to be estrogen receptor-positive, progesterone receptor-positive and HER2-negative. About 70% of the 12 ER+/PR+/HER2- tumors were invasive ductal carcinomas, while the other four were invasive lobular carcinomas. On average, each sample had approximately 9.2-fold read coverage. The samples as a whole yielded a few million detected templates, corresponding to about 1 million unique clonotypes. Study-level results and caveats: Repertoires from blood resembled normal breast more closely than tumor, and using blood as a reference for each tissue separated tumor from normal in about 90% of the 16 patients. Chain pairing and functional markers such as CD4, CD8 and FOXP3 were missed by bulk genomic DNA sequencing of unsorted cells. About 2.5-fold higher T cell density and higher clonality were observed in tumors than in adjacent normal breast tissue. Enriched TCRB sequences shared across patients were mostly commonly generated sequences, unlikely to play an important role in the tumor microenvironment. Analysis by tumor subtype was prevented by the small cohort size.

The study profiled bulk TCR beta-chain repertoires in matched peripheral blood, tumor and adjacent normal breast tissue taken from some 17 patients with early-stage breast cancer. Before surgery, about 4.5-10 mL of whole blood was collected into EDTA tubes and then processed within 2 hours. Peripheral blood mononuclear cells were isolated by Ficoll-Paque centrifugation in SepMate-50 tubes. PBMCs were cryopreserved in aliquots of roughly 1.8 to 4 million cells in around 90% FBS with around 10% DMSO and kept in liquid nitrogen. The Qiagen AllPrep DNA/RNA Mini kit was used for genomic DNA extraction. Each sample was amplified as two independent genomic DNA replicates: approximately 0.5 ug for blood and around 1.5 ug for tumor or normal breast. Following the manufacturer's instructions, the ImmunoSeq Intro kit was used to carry out TCRB sequencing on genomic DNA. Multiplex PCR ran about 29 cycles with proprietary primers and spike-in control sequences for absolute quantification. Single-end 150-bp reads were used to sequence an 87-bp fragment covering the CDR3 and the flanking V and J genes. Each lane of an Illumina MiSeq running version 3.0 chemistry carried seven multiplexed samples, with two replicates apiece. The original pipeline was this. The vendor's proprietary pipeline handled the raw data processing, merging both replicates into a single result for each sample. Productive rearrangements sharing the V-gene family, CDR3 amino acid sequence and J-gene segment were defined as clonotypes. To compute clonality, the normalized Shannon entropy (Pielou evenness) of TCRB abundances was subtracted from 1. T cell density was estimated by dividing total templates by the number of input cells inferred from the DNA input amount. Recon, run with its default parameters, was used to estimate overall repertoire diversity and clonality. A clonotype was considered tumor-enriched if its abundance in tumor exceeded 0.1% and was at least 32-fold higher than its abundance in normal breast. TCRdb retrieved this table from immuneACCESS and kept in-frame rearrangements only. Not all clones are present; in checked studies, unresolved V genes account for under half, and no reason is known for the remainder. The D gene and trimming were derived from the DNA, and the V and J assignments and clone size from that table. For this sample there are 50,000 to 65,000 clones; 60% to 85% appear just once. Of the sample, around 3.2% falls within the top ten clones.

Note on this clone: It lacks a known antigen. Base qualities are not at hand, and no much larger clone is one base apart.

Trimming removed 3 bases from V and 4 bases from J, leaving 15 bases between the germline ends. From the cysteine up to the phenylalanine, the CDR3 has a length of 16 residues. CDR3 DNA is the only sequence kept; it has 48 bases, read in frame from the first base. Looking up the germline V gene (reference sequence) yields CDR1 MNHEY and CDR2 SMNVEV. The receptor comes from a person aged 25 to 39 with breast cancer. Input material: blood. In this chain, TRBV27 is recombined with TRBJ2-2; a tentative D match to TRBD1 spans 6 bases. The CDR3 loop reads CASSLIGRGGTGELFF. The nucleotide sequence reads as follows: TGTGCCAGCAGTTTGATCGGCAGGGGCGGCACCGGGGAGCTGTTTTTT.